One and the same sample provided the 5 T cell receptor beta chains below, sequenced in a study of cytomegalovirus exposure and HLA in healthy donors. The assay was immunoSEQ multiplex PCR, and TCRdb's table has in-frame clones only and misses some. The data hold 200,000 to 250,000 clones, with less than 90% observed a single time. The specimen was PBMCs. The receptors were sampled from a young woman in good health and CMV-seronegative.

This chain links TRBV11-3 with TRBJ2-7; D is perhaps TRBD1 (5 bases). From germline, CDR1 is SGHNT and CDR2 YENEEA. The CDR3 totals 13 residues. V gave up 5 bases and J gave up 2 bases, with 10 bases separating them. CDR3 sequence (DNA): TGTGCCAGCAGCCAGGACACAGCCTACGAGCAGTACTTC. Translating gives CASSQDTAYEQYF.

This clone was found a few times. The chain combines TRBV9 with TRBJ1-1; D is perhaps TRBD1 (5 bases). The CDR3 consists of 15 residues. Trimming cost V 0 bases and J 6 bases, with 15 bases left between them. The germline V gene has CDR1 SGDLS and CDR2 YYNGEE. CDR3 sequence: CASSVAAGSYAEAFF. The CDR3 region has the DNA TGTGCCAGCAGCGTAGCTGCAGGGTCGTACGCTGAAGCTTTCTTT.

The chain joins TRBV29-1 to TRBJ2-3; 13 bases align to TRBD2. The germline gives CDR1 SQVTM, CDR2 ANQGSEA. This CDR3 contains 15 residues. After removal of 6 bases from V and 1 base from J, the junction contained 4 bases not matched to a gene. The chain's CDR3 is CSVNGLAGGTDTQYF. The CDR3 DNA reads as TGCAGCGTCAATGGACTAGCGGGAGGCACAGATACGCAGTATTTT.

The chain employs TRBV19 and TRBJ1-5; possibly TRBD1 for D (5 bases). This CDR3 region has 12 residues. Per germline, CDR1 LNHDA and CDR2 SQIVND (reference sequence). Trimming stripped 7 bases from V and 5 bases from J, with 9 bases between. The CDR3, as DNA: TGTGCCAGTAACGACAGACATCAGCCCCAGCATTTT. This encodes CASNDRHQPQHF.

This clone was picked up a small number of times. The gene calls are TRBV5-1 and TRBJ2-2; 10 positions agree with TRBD1. Germline V gene data show CDR1 as SGHRS and CDR2 as YFSETQ. The CDR3 loop spans 15 amino acids. The V segment lost 4 bases and the J segment 6 bases; nucleotides outside the gene matches: 6. As DNA, the CDR3 is TGCGCCAGCAGCGGGGGACAGGGGCGATCCGGGGAGCTGTTTTTT. Its translation: CASSGGQGRSGELFF.